This T cell receptor (beta chain) was captured by sequencing in a study of identical twins. Study-wide results and caveats: In cord blood, abundant beta clonotypes had fewer insertions; memory showed no trend.

This clonotype has at least ten counts. The antigen is undetermined. Germline CDR1 reads SGHTA; CDR2 reads FQGNSA. This CDR3 has 15 residues. Trimming removed 2 bases at V and 2 bases at J, with 13 bases between. Template switching, a step in the protocol, added a universal primer site, and cDNA carried unique molecular identifiers. In TCRdb, the 5' RACE reads were re-called with MiXCR into one record per CDR3 protein. The data hold about 690,000 distinct CDR3 sequences, with 5.5% to 6.5% observed a single time. Source material: naive T cells sorted from blood. This receptor was identified in a man aged 18 to 35 in good health. V gene TRBV7-2 combines with J gene TRBJ2-7, with unresolved D. The CDR3 spells CASSLSPDPTYEQYV. Written as DNA, the CDR3 is TGTGCCAGCAGCTTATCCCCAGACCCTACCTACGAGCAGTACGTC.